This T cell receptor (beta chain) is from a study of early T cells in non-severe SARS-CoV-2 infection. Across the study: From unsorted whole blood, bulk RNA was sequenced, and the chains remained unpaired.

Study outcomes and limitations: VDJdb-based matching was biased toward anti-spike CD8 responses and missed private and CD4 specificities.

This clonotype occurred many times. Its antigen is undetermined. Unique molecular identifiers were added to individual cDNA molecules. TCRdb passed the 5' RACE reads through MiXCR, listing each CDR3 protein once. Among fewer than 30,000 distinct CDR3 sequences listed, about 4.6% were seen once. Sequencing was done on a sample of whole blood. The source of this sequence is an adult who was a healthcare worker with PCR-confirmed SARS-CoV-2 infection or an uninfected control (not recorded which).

CDR3 loop: CSASSGGAYNEQFF. The CDR3 bases are TGCAGTGCTAGTAGCGGGGGGGCCTACAATGAGCAGTTCTTC. V usage is TRBV20-1 and J usage is TRBJ2-1; 11 positions match TRBD2. In germline, CDR1 is DFQATT, CDR2 SNEGSKA (reference sequence). V lost 3 bases, J lost 2 bases, and 0 bases stayed unmatched. The length of the CDR3 is 14 residues.